The present TCR beta chain was sequenced within a study of T cells after yellow fever vaccination. Findings and limits, study-wide: A weaker secondary response peaked on day 5, the primary on day 15. Contaminating bulk clonotypes could be abundant in FACS-sorted repertoires.

About this clonotype: The antigen is not known.

A 5'RACE template-switching step, the method used to make TCR cDNA, added a universal primer site and UMIs. From the 5' RACE reads, TCRdb called clonotypes with MiXCR, one entry per CDR3 protein. The sample carries fewer than 400,000 distinct CDR3 sequences, around 10% recorded once. The germline CDR1 and CDR2 sequences are SGHRS and YFSETQ. V lost 3 bases to trimming and J lost 5 bases; unmatched junction nucleotides: 7. The CDR3 length is 15 residues. The TCR was taken from a man younger than 35 who received the YFV17D yellow fever vaccine. V usage is TRBV5-1 and J usage is TRBJ2-7, with 11 bases fitting TRBD2. This material consisted of CD4+ T cells sorted from PBMCs, taken 45 days after the yellow fever booster vaccination. This CDR3 is CASSSLTSGDHEQYF. CDR3 DNA: TGCGCCAGCAGCTCCCTGACTAGCGGGGATCACGAGCAGTACTTC.